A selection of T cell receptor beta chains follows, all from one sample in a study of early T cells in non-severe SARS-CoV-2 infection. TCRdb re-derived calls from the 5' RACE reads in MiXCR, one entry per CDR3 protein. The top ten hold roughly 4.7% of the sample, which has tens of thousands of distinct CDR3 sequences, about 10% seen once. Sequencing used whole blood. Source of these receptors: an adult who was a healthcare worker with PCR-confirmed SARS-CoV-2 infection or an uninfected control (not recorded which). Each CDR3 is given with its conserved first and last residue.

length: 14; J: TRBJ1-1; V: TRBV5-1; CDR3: CASSLGAGGDEAFF
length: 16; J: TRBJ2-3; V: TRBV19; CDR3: CASSRKLAGGADTQYF
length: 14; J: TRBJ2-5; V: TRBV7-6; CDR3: CASSLIASGETQYF
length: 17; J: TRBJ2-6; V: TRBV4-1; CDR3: CASSQDDLGAGANVLTF
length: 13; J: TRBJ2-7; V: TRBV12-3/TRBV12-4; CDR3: CASSPHVAYEQYF
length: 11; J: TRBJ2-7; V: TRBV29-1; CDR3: CSGGQGNEQYF
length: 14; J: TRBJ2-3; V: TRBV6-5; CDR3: CASRPSLASDTQYF
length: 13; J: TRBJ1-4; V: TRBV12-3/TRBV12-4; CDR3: CASSFSGNEKLFF
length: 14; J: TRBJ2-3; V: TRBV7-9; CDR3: CASSSIRGGDTQYF
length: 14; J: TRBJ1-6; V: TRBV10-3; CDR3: CAISAQGVGSPLHF
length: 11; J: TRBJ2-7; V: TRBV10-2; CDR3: CASSEEYEQYF
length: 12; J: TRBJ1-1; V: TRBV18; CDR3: CASSPLNTEAFF
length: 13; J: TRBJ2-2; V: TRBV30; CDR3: CAWSVWGAGELFF
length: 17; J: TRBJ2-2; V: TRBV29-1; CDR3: CSVELAGASANTGELFF
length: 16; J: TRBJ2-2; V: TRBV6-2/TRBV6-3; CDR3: CASSLYPESGTGELFF
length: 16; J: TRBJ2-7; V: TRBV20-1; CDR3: CSARAPGGGDSYEQYF
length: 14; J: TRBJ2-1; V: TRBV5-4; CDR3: CASSLGPEGRGVFF
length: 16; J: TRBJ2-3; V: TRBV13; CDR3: CASSFRIGQATDTQYF
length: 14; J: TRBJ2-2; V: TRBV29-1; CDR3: CSVERRGRTGELFF
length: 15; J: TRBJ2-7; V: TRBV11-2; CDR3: CASSFRLARSYEQYF
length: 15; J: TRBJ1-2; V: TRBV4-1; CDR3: CASSQVLTTGSGYTF
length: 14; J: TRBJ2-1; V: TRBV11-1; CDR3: CASSLRGSYNEQFF
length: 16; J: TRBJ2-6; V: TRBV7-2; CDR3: CASSRRGSSGANVLTF
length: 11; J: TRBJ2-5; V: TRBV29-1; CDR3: CSASVQETQYF
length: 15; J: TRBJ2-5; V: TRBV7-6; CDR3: CASSLTGFSGETQYF
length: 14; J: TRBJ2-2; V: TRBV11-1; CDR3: CASSVDSNTGELFF
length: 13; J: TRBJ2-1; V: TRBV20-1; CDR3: CSARDLTSNEQFF
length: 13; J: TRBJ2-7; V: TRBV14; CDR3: CASSQDLRHEQYF
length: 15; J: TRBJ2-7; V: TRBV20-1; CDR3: CSASGVRTGTYEQYF
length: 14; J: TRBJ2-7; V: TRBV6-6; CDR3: CASSPGAGGPGQYF
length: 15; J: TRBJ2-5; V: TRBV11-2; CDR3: CASSLVLLAQETQYF
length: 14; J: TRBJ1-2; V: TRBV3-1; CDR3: CASSQAGAAYGYTF
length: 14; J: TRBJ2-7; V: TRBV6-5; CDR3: CASSSSQDRSGEYF
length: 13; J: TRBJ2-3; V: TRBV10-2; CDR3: CASSDGSPDTQYF
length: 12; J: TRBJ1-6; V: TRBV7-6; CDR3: CASSLLSSPLHF
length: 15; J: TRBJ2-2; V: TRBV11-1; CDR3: CASSLVKNPTGELFF
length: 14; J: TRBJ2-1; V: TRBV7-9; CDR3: CASSLIGSSNEQFF
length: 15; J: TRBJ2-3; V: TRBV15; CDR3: CATRRAGTSTDTQYF
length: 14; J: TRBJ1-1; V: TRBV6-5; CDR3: CASRQGAGITEAFF
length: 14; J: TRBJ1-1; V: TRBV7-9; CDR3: CASSLVVPRAEAFF
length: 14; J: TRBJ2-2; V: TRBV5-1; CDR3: CASSSQGNAGELFF
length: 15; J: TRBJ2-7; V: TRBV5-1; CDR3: CASAPRPGQTYEQYF
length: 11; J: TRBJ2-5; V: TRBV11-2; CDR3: CASSLGGPSHF
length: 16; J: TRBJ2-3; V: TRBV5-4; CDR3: CASSLAGVPSTDTQYF
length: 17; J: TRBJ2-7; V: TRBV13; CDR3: CASSSASIGQSSYEQYF
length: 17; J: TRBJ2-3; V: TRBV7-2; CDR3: CASSLAGLAGVSDTQYF
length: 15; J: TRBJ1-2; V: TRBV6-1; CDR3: CASTGSYQANYGYTF
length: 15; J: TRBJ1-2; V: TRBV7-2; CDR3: CASSLVFGGGYGYTF
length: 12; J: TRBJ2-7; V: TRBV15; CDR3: CATPPSPYEQYF
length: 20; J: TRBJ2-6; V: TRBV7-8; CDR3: CASSLEQPGRRLSGANVLTF
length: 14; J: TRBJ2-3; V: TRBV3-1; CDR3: CASSQESSTATQYF
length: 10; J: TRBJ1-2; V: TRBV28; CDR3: CASSYQGYTF
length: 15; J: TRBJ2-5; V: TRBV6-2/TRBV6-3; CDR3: CASSYARLTQETQYF